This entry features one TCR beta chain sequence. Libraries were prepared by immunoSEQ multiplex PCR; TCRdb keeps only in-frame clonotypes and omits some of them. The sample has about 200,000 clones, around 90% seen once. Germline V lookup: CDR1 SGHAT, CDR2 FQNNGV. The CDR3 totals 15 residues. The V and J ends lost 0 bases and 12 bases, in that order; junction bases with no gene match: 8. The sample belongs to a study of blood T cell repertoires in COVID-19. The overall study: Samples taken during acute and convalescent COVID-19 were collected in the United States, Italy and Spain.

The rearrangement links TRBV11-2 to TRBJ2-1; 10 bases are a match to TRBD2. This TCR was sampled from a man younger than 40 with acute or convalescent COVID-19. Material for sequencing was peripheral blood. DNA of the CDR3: TGTGCCAGCAGCTTAGATTCTAGCGGGAGTGATGGGCAGTTCTTC. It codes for CASSLDSSGSDGQFF.